This T cell receptor beta chain was recovered during a study of T cells after yellow fever vaccination. V lost 3 bases and J 1 base, leaving 9 bases between the germline ends. The CDR3 is 14 residues long. Germline CDR1 is MDHEN and CDR2 is SYDVKM. TCRdb fed the 5' RACE reads into MiXCR, producing one record per CDR3 protein. The sample comprises about 94,000 distinct CDR3 sequences, about 8.8% of which are singletons, and approximately 17% rests with the top ten. The chain carries TRBV28 and TRBJ1-1; TRBD1 is a possible D gene (5 bases). The TCR originated in a man between 18 and 29 years old who received the YFV17D yellow fever vaccine. The sample consisted of CD8+ T cells not binding an NS4B(214-222) dextramer, sorted from PBMCs, taken around 15 days after the first yellow fever vaccination. The CDR3 sequence is CASSFPGQNTEAFF. In DNA, the CDR3 is TGTGCCAGCAGTTTCCCCGGACAGAACACTGAAGCTTTCTTT.